Listed here is a single T cell receptor beta chain. Its matching antigen is unknown. The CDR3 extends over 12 amino acids. Trimming cost V 4 bases and J 1 base, with 8 bases left between them. The V gene's germline CDR1 is SQVTM and CDR2 ANQGSEA. Sequenced by immunoSEQ multiplex PCR; TCRdb stores in-frame clones only, minus some. Counted here are nearly 500,000 clones, 60% to 85% occurring once; the ten biggest clones make up 13%. This sample was included in a study of shared clonotypes between healthy human individuals. The study, taken as a whole, reports: There were few donors, and this limited the genetic and exposure-history diversity represented.

Roughly 90 million PBMCs served as the genomic DNA source for unsorted samples. The material sequenced was PBMCs. This chain joins TRBV29-1 and TRBJ2-7; no definite D call. The source is a woman aged 40 to 50 in good health. Some clones in this sample may be carry-over from other donors' samples. Written as DNA, the CDR3 is TGCAGCGTTGGACACACATCCTACGAGCAGTACTTC. This translates into CSVGHTSYEQYF.